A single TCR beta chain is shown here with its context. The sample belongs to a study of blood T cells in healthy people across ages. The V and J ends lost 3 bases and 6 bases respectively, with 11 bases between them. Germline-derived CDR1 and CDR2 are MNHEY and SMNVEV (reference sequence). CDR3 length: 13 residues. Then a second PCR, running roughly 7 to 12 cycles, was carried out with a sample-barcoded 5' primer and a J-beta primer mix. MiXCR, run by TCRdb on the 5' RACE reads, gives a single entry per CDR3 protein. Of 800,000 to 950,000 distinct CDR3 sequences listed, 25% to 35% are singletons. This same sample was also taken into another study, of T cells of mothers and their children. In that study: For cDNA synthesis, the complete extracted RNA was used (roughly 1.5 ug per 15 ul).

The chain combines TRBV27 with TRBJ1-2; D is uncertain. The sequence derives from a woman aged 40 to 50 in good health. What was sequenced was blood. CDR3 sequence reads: CASSFVGYDGYTF. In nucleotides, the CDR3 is TGTGCCAGCAGTTTTGTAGGGTACGATGGCTACACCTTC.